Following are 8 T cell receptor beta chains from one sample sequenced in a study of PD-L1 blockade in urothelial cancer. Repertoires were generated with immunoSEQ multiplex PCR, while TCRdb's copy carries only in-frame clones and drops some. The sample has just under 45,000 clones, 88% seen once. The sample was PBMCs, taken around atezolizumab (anti-PD-L1) treatment. The receptors come from a woman in her fifties or sixties with urothelial cancer.

V and J are TRBV9 and TRBJ1-5; D perhaps matches TRBD1 (5 bases). This CDR3 comprises 15 residues. Germline lookup yields CDR1 SGDLS and CDR2 YYNGEE. Trimming cost V 0 bases and J 9 bases, with 16 bases left between them. This CDR3 reads CASSVEQDILRPQHF. The CDR3 DNA reads TGTGCCAGCAGCGTAGAGCAGGACATCCTAAGGCCCCAGCATTTT.

The chain employs TRBV18 and TRBJ2-6, with TRBD1 as a possible D gene (6 bases). Germline assignment: CDR1 KGHSH and CDR2 LQKENI. CDR3 length equals 18 residues. Between the trimmed V and J ends, which lost 3 bases and 2 bases, there was a span of 17 bases. This CDR3 reads CASSPYHRAPPGANVLTF. In DNA, the CDR3 is TGTGCCAGCTCACCCTATCACAGGGCCCCACCTGGGGCCAACGTCCTGACTTTC.

The rearrangement uses TRBV5-1 and TRBJ1-1; D perhaps matches TRBD1 (5 bases). The CDR3 totals 14 residues. V dropped 2 bases and J dropped 7 bases, with 15 bases sitting between them. Per germline, CDR1 SGHRS and CDR2 YFSETQ. CDR3 protein: CASSFLTDKNEAFF. The CDR3 DNA sequence: TGCGCCAGCAGCTTTTTGACAGACAAGAATGAAGCTTTCTTT.

The chain recombines TRBV13 with TRBJ2-2, with D unresolved. Trimming removed 5 bases at V and 6 bases at J, with 7 bases between. The CDR3 is 12 residues long. Germline V CDR1 and CDR2: PRHDT, FYEKMQ (reference sequence). For the CDR3, the DNA is TGTGCCAGCAGCCCCCCCGCCGGGGAGCTGTTTTTT. Translation: CASSPPAGELFF.

V gene TRBV27 combines with J gene TRBJ2-1; possible D gene TRBD1, 6 bases. Germline loops: CDR1 MNHEY, CDR2 SMNVEV (reference sequence). The CDR3 runs to 14 residues. Trimming pared 4 bases from V and 6 bases from J, leaving 13 bases between. The CDR3 DNA is TGTGCCAGCAGTTCGACAGGAGAGGTCAATGAGCAGTTCTTC. Encoded protein: CASSSTGEVNEQFF.

This sequence joins TRBV2 and TRBJ2-7, with TRBD1 matching over 8 bases. CDR1 and CDR2 (germline): SNHLY, FYNNEI. The CDR3 consists of 12 residues. With 8 bases clipped from V and 3 bases from J, the junction kept 3 bases outside the gene matches. The DNA of the CDR3 is TGTGCCAGCCGGGACAGGAGCTACGAGCAGTACTTC. The encoded protein is CASRDRSYEQYF. Using reference TRBV2 and TRBJ2-7 for the parts outside the CDR3, the full variable domain is EPEVTQTPSHQVTQMGQEVILRCVPISNHLYFYWYRQILGQKVEFLVSFYNNEISEKSEIFDDQFSVERPDGSNFTLKIRSTKLEDSAMYFCASRDRSYEQYFGPGTRLTVT.

This chain joins TRBV5-5 and TRBJ2-7; 9 positions match TRBD2. The CDR3 is 16 amino acids. After removal of 4 bases from V and 7 bases from J, the junction contained 15 bases not matched to a gene. The germline V gene encodes CDR1 SGHKS and CDR2 YYEKEE (reference sequence). CDR3 loop: CASSPGLAGLRGEQYF. CDR3 sequence (DNA): TGTGCCAGCAGCCCGGGACTAGCAGGCTTGCGGGGGGAGCAGTACTTC.

The chain uses TRBV7-9 and TRBJ2-2, with 8 bases identical to TRBD1. The germline V gene encodes CDR1 SEHNR and CDR2 FQNEAQ (reference sequence). The CDR3 sequence is 16 residues long. V shed 4 bases and J 6 bases; nucleotides not matched to a gene: 10. The CDR3: CASSSTGEVTPGELFF. In DNA, the CDR3 is TGTGCCAGCAGCTCGACAGGGGAGGTTACACCCGGGGAGCTGTTTTTT.